The 31 T cell receptor beta chains below all came from one sample that was sequenced in a study of radiation and T cells in renal cell carcinoma. The time point is: blood 2 weeks post-SBRT. Treatment here: 15 Gy SBRT to primary tumor, nephrectomy 4 weeks later. Assay used: immunoSEQ multiplex PCR; TCRdb lists only in-frame clones, some missing. This sample carries about 130,000 clones, about four fifths of them seen once, and the ten largest clones take 5% to 6.5%. The sequencing used blood, collected from a patient whose treatment included radiotherapy and nephrectomy. These receptor sequences come from a man between 45 and 60 years old with renal cell carcinoma.

The chain links TRBV9 to TRBJ1-3, with D possibly being TRBD1 (6 bases). This CDR3 is 15 amino acids long. V lost 4 bases and J lost 0, with 11 bases in between. The V gene's germline CDR1 is SGDLS and CDR2 YYNGEE. The DNA for the CDR3 is TGTGCCAGCAGCACAACAGGGAACTCTGGAAACACCATATATTTT. Translation gives CASSTTGNSGNTIYF.

V gene TRBV4-2 combines with J gene TRBJ2-1; D is unresolved. CDR3 length equals 15 residues. Trimming took off 1 base at V and 3 bases at J, with 10 bases between the two ends. Germline CDR1 LGHNA, CDR2 YNFKEQ. CDR3 in DNA: TGTGCCAGCAGCCAAGGAGAATCTAGCTACAATGAGCAGTTCTTC. It is translated as CASSQGESSYNEQFF.

The chain recombines TRBV7-2 with TRBJ2-5, with 7 bases lining up with TRBD2. This CDR3 has 13 amino acids. Unmatched junction bases numbered 8, after V lost 8 bases and J lost 5 bases. The germline CDR1 and CDR2 sequences are SGHTA and FQGNSA. CDR3 protein: CASEAGVLETQYF. CDR3 coding DNA: TGTGCCAGCGAGGCGGGGGTTTTGGAGACCCAGTACTTC. The full variable domain, in which reference TRBV7-2 and TRBJ2-5 provide the parts outside the CDR3, is GAGVSQSPSNKVTEKGKDVELRCDPISGHTALYWYRQSLGQGLEFLIYFQGNSAPDKSGLPSDRFSAERTGGSVSTLTIQRTQQEDSAVYLCASEAGVLETQYFGPGTRLLVL.

The gene calls are TRBV19 and TRBJ1-2, with a tentative D call TRBD1 (6 bases). The CDR3 extends over 14 amino acids. The germline CDR1 and CDR2 sequences are LNHDA and SQIVND (reference sequence). The V end was cut by 4 bases, the J end by 1 base, with 10 bases between. CDR3 loop: CASSSGGINYGYTF. CDR3 DNA sequence: TGTGCCAGTAGTAGCGGGGGCATTAACTATGGCTACACCTTC.

The V call is TRBV9, the J call TRBJ2-5; 9 bases agree with TRBD1. In germline, CDR1 is SGDLS, CDR2 YYNGEE. J gave up 4 bases and V 2 bases, and 0 bases lay outside the gene matches. The CDR3 sequence is 13 residues long. The CDR3 is CASSVTGGETQYF. Written as DNA, the CDR3 is TGTGCCAGCAGCGTGACAGGGGGAGAGACCCAGTACTTC.

This clone was picked up a small number of times. The chain combines TRBV28 with TRBJ1-6; weak D call: TRBD1 (5 bases). This CDR3 is 15 amino acids long. Germline values: CDR1 MDHEN, CDR2 SYDVKM. V lost 8 bases to trimming and J lost 8 bases, with 19 bases between them. CDR3 sequence reads: CASQQDLGGDSPLHF. In DNA, the CDR3 is TGTGCCAGCCAACAGGACCTGGGAGGGGATTCACCCCTCCACTTT. The whole variable domain, remainder taken from reference TRBV28 and TRBJ1-6, is DVKVTQSSRYLVKRTGEKVFLECVQDMDHENMFWYRQDPGLGLRLIYFSYDVKMKEKGDIPEGYSVSREKKERFSLILESASTNQTSMYLCASQQDLGGDSPLHFGNGTRLTVT.

The gene calls are TRBV27 and TRBJ2-4; 10 bases match TRBD2. There are 17 residues in the CDR3. Germline-derived CDR1 and CDR2 are MNHEY and SMNVEV (reference sequence). V was pared by 4 bases and J by 2 bases, with 8 bases of the junction left unmatched. The CDR3, as DNA: TGTGCCAGCAGTTCGGGACTAGCGCTATCCTCCAAAAACATTCAGTACTTC. Translated: CASSSGLALSSKNIQYF.

The V call is TRBV30, the J call TRBJ2-7, with D uncertain. The CDR3 loop spans 13 amino acids. Germline values: CDR1 GTSNPN, CDR2 SVGIG (reference sequence). The V gene lost 1 base and the J gene lost 9 bases, with 16 bases spanning the gap. CDR3 nucleotides: TGTGCCTGGAGTGAAAGACCCGTCTCCGGGCAGTACTTC. Translation: CAWSERPVSGQYF.

The chain uses TRBV29-1 and TRBJ2-1; D uncertain. The V gene's germline CDR1 is SQVTM and CDR2 ANQGSEA. V was clipped by 6 bases and J by 2 bases, with 11 bases between them. The CDR3 length is 13 residues. The CDR3 region is CSVTDVTYNEQFF. The CDR3 nucleotides are TGCAGCGTGACGGACGTAACCTACAATGAGCAGTTCTTC.

The CDR3 coding sequence is TGTGCCAGCAGTGACCCCTGGGTTCAGGAGACCCAGTACTTC. Protein product: CASSDPWVQETQYF. The gene calls are TRBV6-4 and TRBJ2-5, with unresolved D. With 2 bases removed from V and 5 bases from J, the gap between germline ends came to 12 bases. CDR3 length: 14 amino acids. The germline V gene encodes CDR1 MRHNA and CDR2 SNTAGT.

The chain employs TRBV18 and TRBJ1-2; 9 nucleotides line up with TRBD1. CDR1 is KGHSH, CDR2 LQKENI, per germline. The V gene end was trimmed by 4 bases and the J gene end by 4 bases; junction bases not matched to a gene: 7. The CDR3 covers 15 residues. CDR3 sequence reads: CASSLGDRATYGYTF. The DNA for the CDR3 is TGTGCCAGCTCACTAGGGGACAGGGCGACCTATGGCTACACCTTC.

In the case of this clone: The junction departs from germline at one end; a sequencing error may be responsible. The same CDR3 can be traced to other DNA sequences in this sample. J is TRBJ1-4 and V is TRBV30; TRBD1 agrees at 10 bases. The CDR3 is 17 residues long. Germline lookup yields CDR1 GTSNPN and CDR2 SVGIG (reference sequence). CDR3 region: CAWSKGQGRATNEKLFF. The CDR3 nucleotides are TGTGCCTGGAGTAAGGGACAGGGGAGGGCGACTAATGAAAAGCTGTTTTTT.

This clone was seen more than once but under ten times. This chain connects TRBV9 to TRBJ1-1; tentatively, D is TRBD1 (6 bases). The V gene's germline CDR1 is SGDLS and CDR2 YYNGEE. Trimming took 0 bases from V and 0 from J, leaving 12 bases between them. This CDR3 has 16 amino acids. The CDR3 DNA sequence: TGTGCCAGCAGCGTAGGGATGGGGGCTGTGAACACTGAAGCTTTCTTT. It encodes CASSVGMGAVNTEAFF.

The rearrangement joins TRBV4-1 to TRBJ1-4, with D uncertain. The V end was cut by 0 bases, the J end by 7 bases, with 9 bases between. CDR1 MGHRA and CDR2 YSYEKL come from the germline V gene. This CDR3 is 14 amino acids long. The DNA of the CDR3 is TGCGCCAGCAGCCAAGACAGGTTGCCTGAAAAACTGTTTTTT. Translated: CASSQDRLPEKLFF.

The rearrangement joins TRBV5-5 to TRBJ1-4, with D perhaps TRBD1 (6 bases). The CDR3 has 15 amino acids. The V end lost 4 bases, the J end lost 8 bases, and 18 bases lay between the germline ends. Germline V gene sequence: CDR1 SGHKS, CDR2 YYEKEE (reference sequence). This CDR3 reads CASSDRDIIGEKLFF. In DNA, the CDR3 is TGTGCCAGCAGCGACCGGGACATCATTGGGGAAAAACTGTTTTTT.

The V gene is TRBV7-3, the J gene TRBJ2-7, with 9 bases fitting TRBD2. Germline CDR1 reads SGHTA; CDR2 reads FQGTGA. The CDR3 totals 15 residues. J was trimmed by 3 bases and V by 3 bases; bases with no gene match: 6. The CDR3 sequence: CASSFGAGGLYEQYF. In nucleotides, the CDR3 is TGTGCCAGCAGCTTCGGGGCGGGAGGGCTCTACGAGCAGTACTTC. Full variable domain (rest looked up from reference TRBV7-3 and TRBJ2-7): GAGVSQTPSNKVTEKGKYVELRCDPISGHTALYWYRQSLGQGPEFLIYFQGTGAADDSGLPNDRFFAVRPEGSVSTLKIQRTERGDSAVYLCASSFGAGGLYEQYFGPGTRLTVT.

V usage is TRBV6-5 and J usage is TRBJ2-2; 9 nucleotides line up with TRBD1. This CDR3 region has 15 residues. The J segment lost 4 bases and the V segment lost 6 bases, leaving 6 bases of the junction unmatched. Germline V lookup: CDR1 MNHEY, CDR2 SVGAGI. CDR3 sequence reads: CASSWGQGGTGELFF. In nucleotides, the CDR3 is TGTGCCAGCAGCTGGGGACAGGGAGGCACCGGGGAGCTGTTTTTT.

The rearrangement uses TRBV10-3 and TRBJ2-2, with TRBD1 matching over 9 bases. Germline-derived CDR1 and CDR2 are ENHRY and SYGVKD. The V and J ends lost 10 bases and 6 bases, in that order; junction bases with no gene match: 12. The CDR3 spans 15 residues. The CDR3 bases are TGTGCCACGCAAGCGGGACAGGGTGTGTCCGGGGAGCTGTTTTTT. Its translation: CATQAGQGVSGELFF.

This clone was detected a few times. The CDR3 region has the DNA TGTGCCAGCAGCGTAGGGAGGGTTTATTCACCCCTCCACTTT. Its protein product is CASSVGRVYSPLHF. This chain joins TRBV9 and TRBJ1-6; D unresolved. V lost 0 bases to trimming and J lost 8 bases, with 9 bases between them. This CDR3 is built from 14 residues. Germline CDR1 SGDLS, CDR2 YYNGEE.

This clone was picked up a small number of times. V is TRBV6-5 and J is TRBJ1-4; no clear D. Germline V gene lookup returns CDR1 MNHEY and CDR2 SVGAGI. The CDR3 extends over 14 amino acids. V lost 0 bases and J 4 bases, leaving 6 bases between the germline ends. CDR3 residues: CASSYSKGNEKLFF. DNA of the CDR3: TGTGCCAGCAGTTACTCAAAGGGTAATGAAAAACTGTTTTTT.

This chain connects TRBV5-1 to TRBJ2-3, with D possibly TRBD1 on 5 matching bases. V lost 1 base and J 1 base, leaving 10 bases between the germline ends. The CDR3 extends over 15 amino acids. CDR1 and CDR2 (germline): SGHRS, YFSETQ. CDR3 loop: CASSLQGWGTDTQYF. In DNA, the CDR3 is TGCGCCAGCAGCTTGCAGGGCTGGGGCACAGATACGCAGTATTTT.

The rearrangement joins TRBV29-1 to TRBJ2-7; D gene unclear. Germline V lookup: CDR1 SQVTM, CDR2 ANQGSEA. The CDR3 consists of 13 residues. The V and J ends lost 5 bases and 6 bases respectively, with 17 bases between them. CDR3 in amino acids: CSVQRVRSPEQYF. The DNA of the CDR3 is TGCAGCGTTCAACGGGTTAGATCCCCCGAGCAGTACTTC.

The CDR3 bases are TGTGCCAGCAGCTTGTTTACGACCACGGCCCCTACAGATACGCAGTATTTT. Encoded protein: CASSLFTTTAPTDTQYF. The V call is TRBV5-4, the J call TRBJ2-3; D is undetermined. With 1 base removed from V and 3 bases from J, the gap between germline ends came to 18 bases. There are 17 residues in the CDR3. The germline V gene encodes CDR1 SGHNT and CDR2 YYREEE (reference sequence).

The chain joins TRBV4-2 to TRBJ2-7; weak D call: TRBD1 (6 bases). V was cut by 2 bases and J by 7 bases, with 15 bases left in between. This CDR3 has 14 residues. CDR1 is LGHNA, CDR2 YNFKEQ, per germline. CDR3 loop: CASSQYRASGEQYF. The CDR3 region has the DNA TGTGCCAGCAGCCAATACAGGGCGTCAGGGGAGCAGTACTTC.

This sequence joins TRBV2 and TRBJ2-1; no clear D gene. Between the trimmed V and J ends, which lost 6 bases and 4 bases, there was a span of 10 bases. The CDR3 is 13 residues long. The germline CDR1 and CDR2 sequences are SNHLY and FYNNEI. The CDR3 DNA follows: TGTGCCAGCAGACCGGACGGTTACAATGAGCAGTTCTTC. Its translation: CASRPDGYNEQFF.

This sequence joins TRBV6-5 and TRBJ2-7, with TRBD1 matching over 7 bases. Germline-derived CDR1 and CDR2 are MNHEY and SVGAGI. The CDR3 has 13 residues. V lost 4 bases to trimming and J lost 4 bases; unmatched junction nucleotides: 4. CDR3 in DNA: TGTGCCAGCAGTTGGGGACAGCTGTACGAGCAGTACTTC. Protein sequence: CASSWGQLYEQYF.

This clone was observed a handful of times. The chain carries TRBV11-1 and TRBJ2-2, with D maybe TRBD1 (6 bases). The CDR3 sequence is 13 residues long. With 5 bases removed from V and 10 bases from J, the gap between germline ends came to 14 bases. Germline CDR1 is SGHAT and CDR2 is FQDESV (reference sequence). The CDR3, as DNA: TGTGCCAGCAGCCGGTGGGGGCTCGAGGAGCTGTTTTTT. It yields the protein CASSRWGLEELFF.

The chain employs TRBV30 and TRBJ2-3; 7 nucleotides line up with TRBD2. Trimming cost V 3 bases and J 0 bases; bases outside gene matches: 6. CDR3 length: 15 amino acids. Germline assignment: CDR1 GTSNPN and CDR2 SVGIG (reference sequence). This CDR3 reads CAWSALAVSTDTQYF. The CDR3 DNA reads TGTGCCTGGAGCGCTCTAGCGGTTAGCACAGATACGCAGTATTTT. Using reference TRBV30 and TRBJ2-3 for the parts outside the CDR3, the full variable domain is SQTIHQWPATLVQPVGSPLSLECTVEGTSNPNLYWYRQAAGRGLQLLFYSVGIGQISSEVPQNLSASRPQDRQFILSSKKLLLSDSGFYLCAWSALAVSTDTQYFGPGTRLTVL.

In this sample, this clone turned up once. The genes are TRBV30 and TRBJ2-3; TRBD2 aligns across 11 bases. Germline loops: CDR1 GTSNPN, CDR2 SVGIG (reference sequence). This CDR3 comprises 15 residues. V dropped 0 bases and J dropped 5; count of bases not matched to a gene: 4. The CDR3 sequence: CAWSVISGGGDTQYF. CDR3 bases: TGTGCCTGGAGTGTTATTAGCGGGGGGGGAGATACGCAGTATTTT. Complete variable domain (other parts from reference TRBV30 and TRBJ2-3): SQTIHQWPATLVQPVGSPLSLECTVEGTSNPNLYWYRQAAGRGLQLLFYSVGIGQISSEVPQNLSASRPQDRQFILSSKKLLLSDSGFYLCAWSVISGGGDTQYFGPGTRLTVL.

The V call is TRBV18, the J call TRBJ1-4; D is undetermined. In germline, CDR1 is KGHSH, CDR2 LQKENI. V was pared by 3 bases and J by 4 bases, with 6 bases between. The CDR3 runs to 13 residues. This CDR3 is CASSPRGNEKLFF. The CDR3 DNA reads TGTGCCAGCTCACCGCGAGGTAATGAAAAACTGTTTTTT.

This chain uses TRBV9 with TRBJ2-1; 10 positions match TRBD1. The CDR3 has 15 residues. Per the germline V gene, CDR1 is SGDLS and CDR2 is YYNGEE. Trimming cost V 4 bases and J 3 bases; bases outside gene matches: 4. CDR3 residues: CASSFGTGDYNEQFF. The CDR3 nucleotides are TGTGCCAGCAGCTTCGGGACAGGGGACTACAATGAGCAGTTCTTC. Supplemented by reference TRBV9 and TRBJ2-1, the full variable domain reads DSGVTQTPKHLITATGQRVTLRCSPRSGDLSVYWYQQSLDQGLQFLIQYYNGEERAKGNILERFSAQQFPDLHSELNLSSLELGDSALYFCASSFGTGDYNEQFFGPGTRLTVL.